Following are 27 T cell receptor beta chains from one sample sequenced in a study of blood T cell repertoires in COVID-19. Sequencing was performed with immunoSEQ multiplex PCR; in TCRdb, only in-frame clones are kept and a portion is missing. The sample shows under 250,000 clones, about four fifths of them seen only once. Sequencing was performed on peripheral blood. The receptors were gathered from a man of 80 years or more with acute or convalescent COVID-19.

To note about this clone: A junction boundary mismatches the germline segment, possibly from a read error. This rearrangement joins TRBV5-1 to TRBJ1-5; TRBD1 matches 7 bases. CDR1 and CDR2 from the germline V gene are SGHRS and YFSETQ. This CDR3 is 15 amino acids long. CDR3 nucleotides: TGCGCCCGCAGGGGGGGGGCGGATAGCAATCAGCCCCAGCATTTT. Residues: CARRGGADSNQPQHF.

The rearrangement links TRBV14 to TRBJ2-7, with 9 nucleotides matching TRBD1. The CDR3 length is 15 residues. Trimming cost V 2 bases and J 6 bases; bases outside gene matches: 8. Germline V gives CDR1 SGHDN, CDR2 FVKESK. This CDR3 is CASSQYGTGLGEQYF. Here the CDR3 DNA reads TGTGCCAGCAGCCAATACGGGACAGGGCTGGGCGAGCAGTACTTC.

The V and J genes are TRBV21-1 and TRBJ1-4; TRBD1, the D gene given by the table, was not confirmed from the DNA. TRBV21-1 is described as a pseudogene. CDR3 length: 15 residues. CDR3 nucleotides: TGTGCCAGCAGCAAAGAACAGGGAGCTAATGAAAAACTGTTTTTT. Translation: CASSKEQGANEKLFF.

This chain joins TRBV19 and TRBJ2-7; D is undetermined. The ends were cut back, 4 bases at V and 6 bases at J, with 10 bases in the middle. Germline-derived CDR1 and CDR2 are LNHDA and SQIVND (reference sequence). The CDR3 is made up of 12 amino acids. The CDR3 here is CASSTTSGEQYF. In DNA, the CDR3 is TGTGCCAGTAGTACGACAAGTGGCGAGCAGTACTTC.

The CDR3 region has the DNA TGTGCCAGCACCTCCCGGACTAGCGGGAGGCGGGAGACCCAGTACTTC. Translation: CASTSRTSGRRETQYF. The chain recombines TRBV5-8 with TRBJ2-5; 14 positions match TRBD2. J was trimmed by 5 bases and V by 6 bases; bases with no gene match: 9. CDR1 and CDR2 from the germline V gene are SGHTS and YDEGEE. The CDR3 is 16 amino acids.

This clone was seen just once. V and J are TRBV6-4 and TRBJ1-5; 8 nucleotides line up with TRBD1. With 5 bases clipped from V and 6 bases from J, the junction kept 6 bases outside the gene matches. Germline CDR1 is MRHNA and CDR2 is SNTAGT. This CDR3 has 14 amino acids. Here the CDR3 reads CASSPQGAGQPQHF. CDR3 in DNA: TGTGCCAGCAGTCCTCAGGGGGCTGGTCAGCCCCAGCATTTT.

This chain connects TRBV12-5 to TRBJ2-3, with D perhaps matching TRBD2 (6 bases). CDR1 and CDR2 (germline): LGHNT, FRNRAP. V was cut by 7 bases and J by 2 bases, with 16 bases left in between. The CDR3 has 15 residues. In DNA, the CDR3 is TGTGCTAGTGCCTTGTGGGGAGGAATCACAGATACGCAGTATTTT. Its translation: CASALWGGITDTQYF.

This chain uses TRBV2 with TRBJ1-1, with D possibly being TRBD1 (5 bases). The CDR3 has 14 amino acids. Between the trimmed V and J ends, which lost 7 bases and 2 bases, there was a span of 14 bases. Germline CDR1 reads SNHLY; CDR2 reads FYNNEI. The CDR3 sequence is CASMGGGGNTEAFF. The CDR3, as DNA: TGTGCCAGCATGGGGGGGGGTGGAAACACTGAAGCTTTCTTT.

The CDR3 region has the DNA TGCGCCAGCAGCTTGGGGGACAGGGACCACAATGAGCAGTTCTTC. It is translated as CASSLGDRDHNEQFF. This rearrangement joins TRBV5-1 to TRBJ2-1, with 9 bases aligning to TRBD1. V shed 0 bases and J 5 bases; nucleotides not matched to a gene: 3. Germline V lookup: CDR1 SGHRS, CDR2 YFSETQ. The CDR3 runs to 15 residues.

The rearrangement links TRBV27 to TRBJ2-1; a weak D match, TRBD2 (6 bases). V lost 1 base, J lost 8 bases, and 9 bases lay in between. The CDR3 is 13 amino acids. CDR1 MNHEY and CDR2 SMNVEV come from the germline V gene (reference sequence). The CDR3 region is CASSLYWGDEQFF. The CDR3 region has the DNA TGTGCCAGCAGTTTATACTGGGGGGATGAGCAGTTCTTC.

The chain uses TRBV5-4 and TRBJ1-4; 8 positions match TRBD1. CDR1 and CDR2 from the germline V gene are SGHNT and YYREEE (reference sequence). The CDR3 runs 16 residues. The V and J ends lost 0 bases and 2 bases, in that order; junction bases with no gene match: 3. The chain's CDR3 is CASSLEWTGTNEKLFF. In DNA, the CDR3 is TGTGCCAGCAGCTTGGAGTGGACAGGGACTAATGAAAAACTGTTTTTT.

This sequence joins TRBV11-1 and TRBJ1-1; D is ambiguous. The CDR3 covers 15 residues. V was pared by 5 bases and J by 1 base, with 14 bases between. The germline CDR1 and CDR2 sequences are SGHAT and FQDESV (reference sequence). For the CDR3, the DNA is TGTGCCAGCAGCCCTCGAAGCAGGCGGAACACTGAAGCTTTCTTT. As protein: CASSPRSRRNTEAFF. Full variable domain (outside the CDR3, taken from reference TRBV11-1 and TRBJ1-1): EAEVAQSPRYKITEKSQAVAFWCDPISGHATLYWYRQILGQGPELLVQFQDESVVDDSQLPKDRFSAERLKGVDSTLKIQPAELGDSAMYLCASSPRSRRNTEAFFGQGTRLTVV.

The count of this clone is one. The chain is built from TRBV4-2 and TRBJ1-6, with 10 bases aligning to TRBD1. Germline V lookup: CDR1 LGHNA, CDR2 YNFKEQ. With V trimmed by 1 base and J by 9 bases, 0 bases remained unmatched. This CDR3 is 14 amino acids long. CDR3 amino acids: CASSQGQGASPLHF. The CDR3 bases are TGTGCCAGCAGCCAAGGACAGGGGGCTTCACCCCTCCACTTT.

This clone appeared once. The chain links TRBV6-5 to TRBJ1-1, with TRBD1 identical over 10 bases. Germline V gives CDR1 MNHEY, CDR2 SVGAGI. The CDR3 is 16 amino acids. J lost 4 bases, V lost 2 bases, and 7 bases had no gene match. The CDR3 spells CASSYRTGGGSTEAFF. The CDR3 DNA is TGTGCCAGCAGTTACCGGACAGGGGGAGGGAGCACTGAAGCTTTCTTT.

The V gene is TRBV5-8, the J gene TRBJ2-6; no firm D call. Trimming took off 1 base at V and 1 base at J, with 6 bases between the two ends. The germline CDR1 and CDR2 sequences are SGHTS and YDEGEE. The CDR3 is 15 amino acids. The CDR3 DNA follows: TGTGCCAGCAGCTTGCGGGTGTCTGGGGCCAACGTCCTGACTTTC. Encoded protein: CASSLRVSGANVLTF.

In nucleotides, the CDR3 is TGTGCCACCCTGGGACAGTCCCACAATGAGCAGTTCTTC. As protein: CATLGQSHNEQFF. The genes are TRBV24-1 and TRBJ2-1, with 7 bases identical to TRBD1. This CDR3 is 13 amino acids long. J was trimmed by 5 bases and V by 9 bases; bases with no gene match: 6. Germline-derived CDR1 and CDR2 are KGHDR and SFDVKD.

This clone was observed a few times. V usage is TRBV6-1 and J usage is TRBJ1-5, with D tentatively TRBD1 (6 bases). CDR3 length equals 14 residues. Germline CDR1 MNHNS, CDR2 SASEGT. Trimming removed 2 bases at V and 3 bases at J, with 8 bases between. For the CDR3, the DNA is TGTGCCAGCAGTGAAACAGGGAACAATCAGCCCCAGCATTTT. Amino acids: CASSETGNNQPQHF.

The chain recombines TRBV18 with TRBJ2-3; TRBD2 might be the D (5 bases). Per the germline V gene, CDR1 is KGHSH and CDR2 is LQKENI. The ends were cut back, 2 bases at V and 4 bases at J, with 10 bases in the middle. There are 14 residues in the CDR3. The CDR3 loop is CASSPSPAADTQYF. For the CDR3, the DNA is TGTGCCAGCTCACCAAGTCCAGCGGCAGATACGCAGTATTTT. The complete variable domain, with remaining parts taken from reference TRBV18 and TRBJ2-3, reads NAGVMQNPRHLVRRRGQEARLRCSPMKGHSHVYWYRQLPEEGLKFMVYLQKENIIDESGMPKERFSAEFPKEGPSILRIQQVVRGDSAAYFCASSPSPAADTQYFGPGTRLTVL.

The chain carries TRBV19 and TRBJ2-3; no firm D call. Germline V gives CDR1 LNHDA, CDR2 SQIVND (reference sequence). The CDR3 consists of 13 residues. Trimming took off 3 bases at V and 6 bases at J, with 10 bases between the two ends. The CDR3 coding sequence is TGTGCCAGTAGTATGTCTGACGGGGATACGCAGTATTTT. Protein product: CASSMSDGDTQYF.

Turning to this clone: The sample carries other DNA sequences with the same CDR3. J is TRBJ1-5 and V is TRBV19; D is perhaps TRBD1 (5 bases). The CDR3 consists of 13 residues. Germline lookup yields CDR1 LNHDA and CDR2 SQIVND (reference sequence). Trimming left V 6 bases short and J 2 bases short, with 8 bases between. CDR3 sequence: CASRGQGNQPQHF. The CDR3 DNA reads TGTGCCAGTAGGGGGCAGGGCAATCAGCCCCAGCATTTT.

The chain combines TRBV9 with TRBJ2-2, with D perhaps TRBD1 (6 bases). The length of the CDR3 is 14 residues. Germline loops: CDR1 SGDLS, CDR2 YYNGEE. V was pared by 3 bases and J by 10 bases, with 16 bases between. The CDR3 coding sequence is TGTGCCAGCAGCGCTGGACTTTGGGACATGGAGCTGTTTTTT. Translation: CASSAGLWDMELFF.

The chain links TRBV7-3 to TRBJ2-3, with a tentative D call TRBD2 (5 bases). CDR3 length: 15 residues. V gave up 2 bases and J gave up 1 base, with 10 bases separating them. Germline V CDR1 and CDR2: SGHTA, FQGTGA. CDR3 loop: CASSLQRRGTDTQYF. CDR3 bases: TGTGCCAGCAGCTTACAGAGGCGGGGCACAGATACGCAGTATTTT.

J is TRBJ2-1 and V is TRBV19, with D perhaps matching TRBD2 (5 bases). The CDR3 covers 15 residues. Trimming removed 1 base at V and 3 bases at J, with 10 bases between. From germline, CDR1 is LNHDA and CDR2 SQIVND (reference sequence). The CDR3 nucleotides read TGTGCCAGTAGTATAGGGGGAGTATTCTACAATGAGCAGTTCTTC. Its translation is CASSIGGVFYNEQFF.

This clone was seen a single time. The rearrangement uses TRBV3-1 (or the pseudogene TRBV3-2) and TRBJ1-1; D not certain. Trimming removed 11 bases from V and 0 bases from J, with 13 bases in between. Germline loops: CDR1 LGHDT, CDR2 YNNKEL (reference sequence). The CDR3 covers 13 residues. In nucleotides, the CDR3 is TGTGCCTCCGCAGTGACTATGAACACTGAAGCTTTCTTT. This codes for CASAVTMNTEAFF.

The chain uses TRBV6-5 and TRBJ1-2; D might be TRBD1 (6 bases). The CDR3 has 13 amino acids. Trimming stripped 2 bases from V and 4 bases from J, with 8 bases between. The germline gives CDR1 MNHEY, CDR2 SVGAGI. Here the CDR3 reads CASSYGGSYGYTF. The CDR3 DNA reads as TGTGCCAGCAGTTACGGGGGCTCCTATGGCTACACCTTC.

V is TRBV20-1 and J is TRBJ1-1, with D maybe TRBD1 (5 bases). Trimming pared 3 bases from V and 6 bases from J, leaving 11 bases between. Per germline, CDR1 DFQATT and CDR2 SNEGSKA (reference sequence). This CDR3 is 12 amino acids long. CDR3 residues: CSASGGASEAFF. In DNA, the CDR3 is TGCAGTGCTAGTGGCGGGGCCTCTGAAGCTTTCTTT.

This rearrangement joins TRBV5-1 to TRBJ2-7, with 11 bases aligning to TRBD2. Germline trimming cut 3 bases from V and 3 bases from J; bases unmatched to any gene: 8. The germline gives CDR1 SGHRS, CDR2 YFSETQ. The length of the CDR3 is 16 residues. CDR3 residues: CASSYGALAGGYEQYF. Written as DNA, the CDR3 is TGCGCCAGCAGCTACGGGGCTCTAGCGGGAGGCTACGAGCAGTACTTC.